Listed here are 32 T cell receptor beta chains from one sample, sequenced in a study of T cell responses to AZD1222 COVID-19 vaccine. Some clones are missing from TCRdb's copy, which holds only in-frame ones; the method was immunoSEQ multiplex PCR. This table has about 130,000 clones, around 92% appearing once. The source material was peripheral blood, sampled on day 0 of AZD1222 vaccination. Source of these receptors: an adult in good health.

The rearrangement links TRBV10-3 to TRBJ2-3; a possible D gene is TRBD2 (6 bases). Per germline, CDR1 ENHRY and CDR2 SYGVKD. Trimming took off 10 bases at V and 1 base at J, with 9 bases between the two ends. The CDR3 runs to 12 residues. CDR3: CATQRGTDTQYF. The CDR3 nucleotides are TGTGCCACCCAGCGGGGCACAGATACGCAGTATTTT.

This chain links TRBV5-1 with TRBJ2-3; 10 bases line up with TRBD1. There are 17 residues in the CDR3. The germline V gene has CDR1 SGHRS and CDR2 YFSETQ. V lost 0 bases to trimming and J lost 2 bases; unmatched junction nucleotides: 6. In DNA form, the CDR3 reads TGCGCCAGCAGCTTGGCCCCTGACAGGGGGCTCACAGATACGCAGTATTTT. Amino acids: CASSLAPDRGLTDTQYF.

In its sample, this clone was seen once. The chain combines TRBV2 with TRBJ1-5; the D is unclear. V was shortened by 4 bases and J by 11 bases, with 9 bases between the two germline ends. This CDR3 comprises 11 residues. Germline values: CDR1 SNHLY, CDR2 FYNNEI. CDR3 loop: CASSVAAAQHF. The CDR3 nucleotides read TGTGCCAGCAGTGTAGCGGCGGCCCAGCATTTT.

The genes are TRBV20-1 and TRBJ2-1; D tentatively fits TRBD1 or TRBD2 (5 bases each). This CDR3 is 10 amino acids long. Trimming pared 7 bases from V and 5 bases from J, leaving 6 bases between. Germline V CDR1 and CDR2: DFQATT, SNEGSKA (reference sequence). CDR3 DNA: TGCAGTGGAGGGGACAATGAGCAGTTCTTC. The encoded protein is CSGGDNEQFF.

Only a few counts were recorded for this clone. The chain combines TRBV6-5 with TRBJ1-3, with D perhaps matching TRBD1 (5 bases). The ends were cut back, 8 bases at V and 0 bases at J, with 11 bases in the middle. Germline-derived CDR1 and CDR2 are MNHEY and SVGAGI. The CDR3 spans 14 residues. For the CDR3, the DNA is TGTGCCAGCCACTCGGGGGTCTCTGGAAACACCATATATTTT. Amino acid sequence: CASHSGVSGNTIYF.

V usage is TRBV7-9 and J usage is TRBJ1-2; unclear D gene. Trimming left V 7 bases short and J 8 bases short, with 14 bases between. CDR3 size: 12 residues. Germline CDR1 SEHNR, CDR2 FQNEAQ (reference sequence). The CDR3 loop is CASIVPGRGYTF. Here the CDR3 DNA reads TGTGCCAGCATCGTCCCGGGCAGGGGCTACACCTTC.

A word on this clone: A read error may explain this, as a much larger clone is one base away. Within the sample, other DNA sequences also encode this same CDR3. V gene TRBV30 combines with J gene TRBJ1-1, with a tentative D call TRBD1 (5 bases). The length of the CDR3 is 12 residues. The germline V and J ends were trimmed by 8 bases and 5 bases, with 15 bases remaining between them. In germline, CDR1 is GTSNPN, CDR2 SVGIG (reference sequence). CDR3 bases: TGTGCCGGGCGCGGGGGGGGGACTGAAGCTTTCTTT. It is translated as CAGRGGGTEAFF.

The rearrangement links TRBV7-6 to TRBJ2-5; D is unclear. The germline CDR1 and CDR2 sequences are SGHVS and FNYEAQ. The ends were cut back, 0 bases at V and 1 base at J, with 12 bases in the middle. This CDR3 is 16 amino acids long. The DNA for the CDR3 is TGTGCCAGCAGCTTAGCCGGGCACTACCCCCAAGAGACCCAGTACTTC. It specifies CASSLAGHYPQETQYF. Filled out from reference TRBV7-6 and TRBJ2-5, the complete variable domain reads GAGVSQSPRYKVTKRGQDVALRCDPISGHVSLYWYRQALGQGPEFLTYFNYEAQQDKSGLPNDRFSAERPEGSISTLTIQRTEQRDSAMYRCASSLAGHYPQETQYFGPGTRLLVL.

The rearrangement uses TRBV29-1 and TRBJ1-5; D is ambiguous. This CDR3 is built from 12 residues. The V gene lost 5 bases and the J gene lost 2 bases, with 7 bases spanning the gap. CDR1 is SQVTM, CDR2 ANQGSEA, per germline. Here the CDR3 DNA reads TGCAGCGTTAAGGACGGCAATCAGCCCCAGCATTTT. Protein sequence: CSVKDGNQPQHF.

V gene TRBV6-5 combines with J gene TRBJ1-5; 7 bases are a match to TRBD1. Per the germline V gene, CDR1 is MNHEY and CDR2 is SVGAGI. This CDR3 is 13 amino acids long. The V and J ends lost 4 bases and 9 bases, in that order; junction bases with no gene match: 6. CDR3 residues: CASSSRQGSPQHF. The CDR3 nucleotides read TGTGCCAGCAGTTCCCGACAGGGCTCGCCCCAGCATTTT.

The chain combines TRBV12-3 or TRBV12-4 with TRBJ1-1; no reliable D call. The V and J ends lost 6 bases and 1 base respectively, with 3 bases between them. The CDR3 spans 11 residues. The CDR3 reads CASSRNTEAFF. Here the CDR3 DNA reads TGTGCCAGCAGCCGGAACACTGAAGCTTTCTTT.

The chain combines TRBV28 with TRBJ2-1, with 9 positions matching TRBD1. After removal of 5 bases from V and 6 bases from J, the junction contained 8 bases not matched to a gene. The germline CDR1 and CDR2 sequences are MDHEN and SYDVKM. This CDR3 region has 15 residues. This chain's CDR3 is CASSPDRGIFNEQFF. The CDR3 DNA reads TGTGCCAGCAGTCCTGACAGGGGGATTTTCAATGAGCAGTTCTTC.

The gene calls are TRBV11-2 and TRBJ1-2; D remains unclear. Trimming shortened V by 5 bases and J by 8 bases, and 15 bases separated the two germline ends. The length of the CDR3 is 13 residues. Germline-derived CDR1 and CDR2 are SGHAT and FQNNGV. The CDR3 sequence: CASSPSSTTGYTF. The DNA for the CDR3 is TGTGCCAGCAGCCCATCCTCGACAACCGGCTACACCTTC.

This rearrangement joins TRBV5-4 to TRBJ1-4, with D unclear. V lost 4 bases and J 8 bases, leaving 18 bases between the germline ends. From germline, CDR1 is SGHNT and CDR2 YYREEE (reference sequence). CDR3 length: 15 residues. The CDR3 here is CASSSRREEGEKLFF. CDR3 nucleotide sequence: TGTGCCAGCAGCAGTCGACGGGAGGAGGGCGAAAAACTGTTTTTT.

This clone was counted a single time. The chain has TRBV2 and TRBJ2-5; 10 bases match TRBD2. Trimming took 9 bases from V and 2 from J; bases not matched to a gene: 6. The CDR3 totals 14 residues. Germline V gene data show CDR1 as SNHLY and CDR2 as FYNNEI. CDR3 sequence reads: CASNSGRRQETQYF. The CDR3 region has the DNA TGTGCCAGTAATAGCGGGAGGAGGCAAGAGACCCAGTACTTC.

V usage is TRBV29-1 and J usage is TRBJ2-3; 9 bases line up with TRBD2. Germline trimming cut 4 bases from V and 2 bases from J; bases unmatched to any gene: 10. The CDR3 covers 16 residues. Germline CDR1 reads SQVTM; CDR2 reads ANQGSEA. Here the CDR3 reads CSVAGFAGGYTDTQYF. The CDR3 bases are TGCAGCGTTGCGGGTTTCGCGGGAGGGTACACAGATACGCAGTATTTT.

This chain connects TRBV7-2 to TRBJ2-3, with D unresolved. Germline V CDR1 and CDR2: SGHTA, FQGNSA. V was shortened by 3 bases and J by 2 bases, with 6 bases between the two germline ends. The CDR3 is 13 residues long. The CDR3 is CASSFGYTDTQYF. CDR3 sequence (DNA): TGTGCCAGCAGCTTCGGCTACACAGATACGCAGTATTTT.

This clone has only a few counts. V usage is TRBV10-3 and J usage is TRBJ2-7, with 7 bases that match TRBD1. Trimming cost V 2 bases and J 5 bases; bases outside gene matches: 9. The germline V gene encodes CDR1 ENHRY and CDR2 SYGVKD. The CDR3 spans 15 residues. The CDR3: CAISEPDRYIDEQYF. CDR3 bases: TGTGCCATCAGTGAGCCGGACAGGTATATCGACGAGCAGTACTTC.

This chain connects TRBV20-1 to TRBJ2-2, with D perhaps TRBD2 (6 bases). The germline V gene has CDR1 DFQATT and CDR2 SNEGSKA (reference sequence). This CDR3 spans 15 amino acids. V dropped 3 bases and J dropped 3 bases, with 14 bases sitting between them. DNA for the CDR3: TGCAGTGCTAGTGATCGCGGCGGGGACACCGGGGAGCTGTTTTTT. Its translation is CSASDRGGDTGELFF.

The chain combines TRBV5-6 with TRBJ2-1; 13 bases line up with TRBD2. The junction had 2 bases not matched to a gene; V was cut back by 2 bases and J by 6 bases. Looked up from germline, CDR1 is SGHDT and CDR2 is YYEEEE. This CDR3 has 15 residues. The CDR3 loop reads CASSLGLAGVNEQFF. CDR3 in DNA: TGTGCCAGCAGCTTAGGACTAGCGGGAGTCAATGAGCAGTTCTTC. Full variable domain (missing parts from reference TRBV5-6 and TRBJ2-1): DAGVTQSPTHLIKTRGQQVTLRCSPKSGHDTVSWYQQALGQGPQFIFQYYEEEERQRGNFPDRFSGHQFPNYSSELNVNALLLGDSALYLCASSLGLAGVNEQFFGPGTRLTVL.

This chain joins TRBV30 and TRBJ2-3, with D perhaps TRBD2 (6 bases). Germline lookup yields CDR1 GTSNPN and CDR2 SVGIG (reference sequence). CDR3 size: 15 residues. Trimming left V 4 bases short and J 8 bases short, with 22 bases between. CDR3 in amino acids: CAWIEKSEGWGTQYF. The CDR3 nucleotides are TGTGCCTGGATAGAAAAGTCGGAGGGATGGGGTACGCAGTATTTT. Full variable domain (outside the CDR3, taken from reference TRBV30 and TRBJ2-3): SQTIHQWPATLVQPVGSPLSLECTVEGTSNPNLYWYRQAAGRGLQLLFYSVGIGQISSEVPQNLSASRPQDRQFILSSKKLLLSDSGFYLCAWIEKSEGWGTQYFGPGTRLTVL.

J is TRBJ1-3 and V is TRBV5-1; 7 bases line up with TRBD1. CDR1 is SGHRS and CDR2 is YFSETQ in the germline V gene. Trimming at V came to 4 bases and at J to 8 bases, leaving 6 bases not matched to a gene. This CDR3 has 13 amino acids. Here the CDR3 DNA reads TGCGCCAGCAGCGAAACAGGGGTCTACACCATATATTTT. The encoded protein is CASSETGVYTIYF.

The chain uses TRBV2 and TRBJ2-3; D is undetermined. The CDR3 consists of 14 residues. V lost 7 bases and J lost 2, with 13 bases in between. From germline, CDR1 is SNHLY and CDR2 FYNNEI. The CDR3 loop is CASKDGPITDTQYF. The CDR3 coding sequence is TGTGCCAGCAAGGACGGGCCAATCACAGATACGCAGTATTTT. Variable domain in full (rest from reference TRBV2 and TRBJ2-3): EPEVTQTPSHQVTQMGQEVILRCVPISNHLYFYWYRQILGQKVEFLVSFYNNEISEKSEIFDDQFSVERPDGSNFTLKIRSTKLEDSAMYFCASKDGPITDTQYFGPGTRLTVL.

The CDR3 coding sequence is TGCGCCAGCAGCCCGACAGGACAGGGGTTGGATGAGCAGTTCTTC. The encoded protein is CASSPTGQGLDEQFF. V usage is TRBV5-1 and J usage is TRBJ2-1, with 9 bases aligning to TRBD1. The germline gives CDR1 SGHRS, CDR2 YFSETQ. Trimming cost V 4 bases and J 8 bases; bases outside gene matches: 10. The CDR3 totals 15 residues.

The gene calls are TRBV5-6 and TRBJ2-2; D may correspond to TRBD1 or TRBD2 (5 bases each). Trimming left V 4 bases short and J 4 bases short, with 20 bases between. This CDR3 spans 17 amino acids. The germline V gene has CDR1 SGHDT and CDR2 YYEEEE. CDR3 amino acids: CASSPEGSGWGTGELFF. The CDR3 DNA follows: TGTGCCAGCAGCCCCGAGGGGAGCGGCTGGGGCACCGGGGAGCTGTTTTTT.

This clone was detected once. The CDR3: CAWSSDRAEAFF. The CDR3 region has the DNA TGTGCCTGGAGTTCAGACAGGGCTGAAGCTTTCTTT. The chain links TRBV30 to TRBJ1-1, with TRBD1 matching 7 bases. The CDR3 covers 12 residues. The germline gives CDR1 GTSNPN, CDR2 SVGIG (reference sequence). Unmatched junction bases numbered 3, after V lost 2 bases and J lost 6 bases.

The chain joins TRBV5-1 to TRBJ2-2, with D perhaps being TRBD1 or TRBD2 (5 bases each). The CDR3 consists of 16 residues. The germline V and J ends were trimmed by 4 bases and 0 bases, with 13 bases remaining between them. Germline CDR1 and CDR2: SGHRS and YFSETQ. The CDR3 DNA is TGCGCCAGCAGCCTGGGGACGTCTTCGAACACCGGGGAGCTGTTTTTT. It codes for CASSLGTSSNTGELFF.

The V gene is TRBV27, the J gene TRBJ2-7; possibly TRBD1 for D (6 bases). Germline values: CDR1 MNHEY, CDR2 SMNVEV (reference sequence). The V end lost 6 bases, the J end lost 6 bases, and 12 bases lay between the germline ends. This CDR3 is built from 12 residues. DNA of the CDR3: TGTGCCAGCAGATCACAGGGACGCGAGCAGTACTTC. Its translation is CASRSQGREQYF.

The chain combines TRBV30 with TRBJ1-2; D unclear. The CDR3 extends over 14 amino acids. Trimming removed 0 bases from V and 8 bases from J, with 16 bases in between. CDR1 GTSNPN and CDR2 SVGIG come from the germline V gene (reference sequence). The chain's CDR3 is CAWSVYWQSEGYTF. In DNA, the CDR3 is TGTGCCTGGAGTGTATACTGGCAGAGCGAGGGCTACACCTTC. Full variable domain (rest looked up from reference TRBV30 and TRBJ1-2): SQTIHQWPATLVQPVGSPLSLECTVEGTSNPNLYWYRQAAGRGLQLLFYSVGIGQISSEVPQNLSASRPQDRQFILSSKKLLLSDSGFYLCAWSVYWQSEGYTFGSGTRLTVV.

The chain recombines TRBV28 with TRBJ1-2; 7 nucleotides line up with TRBD1. The length of the CDR3 is 16 residues. The ends lost 8 bases at V and 2 bases at J; junction bases unmatched: 14. Germline loops: CDR1 MDHEN, CDR2 SYDVKM. CDR3 amino acids: CASGGEATGRNYGYTF. CDR3 nucleotides: TGTGCCAGCGGGGGAGAAGCGACAGGGAGGAACTATGGCTACACCTTC.

The chain combines TRBV24-1 with TRBJ1-5, with D uncertain. With 4 bases removed from V and 5 bases from J, the gap between germline ends came to 11 bases. The CDR3 runs 14 residues. Germline values: CDR1 KGHDR, CDR2 SFDVKD. CDR3 DNA sequence: TGTGCCACCAGTGACCCCCGACGGGATCAGCCCCAGCATTTT. Amino acid sequence: CATSDPRRDQPQHF.

The V and J genes are TRBV7-9 and TRBJ2-5; D is ambiguous. Trimming removed 4 bases from V and 3 bases from J, with 3 bases in between. This CDR3 has 11 residues. Germline CDR1 reads SEHNR; CDR2 reads FQNEAQ (reference sequence). The CDR3 loop reads CASSSKETQYF. The CDR3 DNA reads as TGTGCCAGCAGCTCCAAAGAGACCCAGTACTTC.